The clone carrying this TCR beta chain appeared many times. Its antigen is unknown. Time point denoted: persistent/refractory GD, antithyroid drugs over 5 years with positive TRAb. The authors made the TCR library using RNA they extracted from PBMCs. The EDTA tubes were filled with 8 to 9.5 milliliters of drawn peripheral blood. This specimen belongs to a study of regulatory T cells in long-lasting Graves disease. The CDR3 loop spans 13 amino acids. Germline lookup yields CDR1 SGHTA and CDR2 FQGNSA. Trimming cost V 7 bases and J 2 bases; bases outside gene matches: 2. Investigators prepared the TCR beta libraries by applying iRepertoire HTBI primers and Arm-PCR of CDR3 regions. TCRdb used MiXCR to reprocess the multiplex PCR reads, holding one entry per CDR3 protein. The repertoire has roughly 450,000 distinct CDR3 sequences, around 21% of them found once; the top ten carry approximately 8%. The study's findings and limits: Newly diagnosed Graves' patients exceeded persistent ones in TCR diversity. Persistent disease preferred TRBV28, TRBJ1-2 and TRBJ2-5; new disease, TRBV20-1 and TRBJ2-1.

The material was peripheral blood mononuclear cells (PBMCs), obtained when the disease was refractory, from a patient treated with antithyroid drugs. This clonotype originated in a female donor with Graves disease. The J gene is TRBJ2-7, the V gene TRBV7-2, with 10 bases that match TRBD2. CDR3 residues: CASTLAGAYEQYF. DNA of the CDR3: TGTGCCAGCACCCTAGCGGGGGCCTACGAGCAGTACTTC.